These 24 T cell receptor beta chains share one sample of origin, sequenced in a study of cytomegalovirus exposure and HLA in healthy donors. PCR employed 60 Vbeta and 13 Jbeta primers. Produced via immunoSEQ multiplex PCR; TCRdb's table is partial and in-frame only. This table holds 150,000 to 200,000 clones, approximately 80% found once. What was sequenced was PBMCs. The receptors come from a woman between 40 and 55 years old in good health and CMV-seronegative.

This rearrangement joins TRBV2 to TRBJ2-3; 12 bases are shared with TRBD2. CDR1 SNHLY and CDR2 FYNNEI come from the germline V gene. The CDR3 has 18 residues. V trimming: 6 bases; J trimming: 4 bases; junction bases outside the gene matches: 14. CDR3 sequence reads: CASSRQGSLAGGPDTQYF. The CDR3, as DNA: TGTGCCAGCAGCCGACAGGGCTCCCTAGCGGGGGGGCCAGATACGCAGTATTTT.

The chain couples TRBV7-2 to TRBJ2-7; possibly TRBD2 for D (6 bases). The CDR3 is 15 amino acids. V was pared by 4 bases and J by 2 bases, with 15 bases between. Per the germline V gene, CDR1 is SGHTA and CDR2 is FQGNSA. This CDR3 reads CASSYRGRGPYEQYF. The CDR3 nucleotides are TGTGCCAGCAGCTACAGAGGGCGGGGACCCTACGAGCAGTACTTC. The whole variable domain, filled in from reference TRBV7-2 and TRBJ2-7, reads GAGVSQSPSNKVTEKGKDVELRCDPISGHTALYWYRQSLGQGLEFLIYFQGNSAPDKSGLPSDRFSAERTGGSVSTLTIQRTQQEDSAVYLCASSYRGRGPYEQYFGPGTRLTVT.

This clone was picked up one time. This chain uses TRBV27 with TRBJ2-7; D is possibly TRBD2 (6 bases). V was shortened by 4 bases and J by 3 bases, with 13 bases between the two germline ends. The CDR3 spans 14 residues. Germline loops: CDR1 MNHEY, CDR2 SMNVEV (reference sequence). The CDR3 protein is CASSYSGGIYEQYF. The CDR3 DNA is TGTGCCAGCAGTTATAGCGGAGGGATCTACGAGCAGTACTTC.

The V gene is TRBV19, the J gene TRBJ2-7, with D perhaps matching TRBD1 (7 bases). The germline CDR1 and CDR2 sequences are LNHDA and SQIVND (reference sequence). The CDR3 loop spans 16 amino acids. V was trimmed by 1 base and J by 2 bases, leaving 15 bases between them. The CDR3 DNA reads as TGTGCCAGTAGTATAGGCGGGACAGTCGTCCCCTACGAGCAGTACTTC. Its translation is CASSIGGTVVPYEQYF.

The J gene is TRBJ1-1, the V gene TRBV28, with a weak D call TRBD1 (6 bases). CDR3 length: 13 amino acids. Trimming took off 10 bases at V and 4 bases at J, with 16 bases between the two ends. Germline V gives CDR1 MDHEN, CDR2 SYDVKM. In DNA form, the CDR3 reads TGTGCCACCACCCAGGGGCGAGTCACTGAAGCTTTCTTT. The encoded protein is CATTQGRVTEAFF. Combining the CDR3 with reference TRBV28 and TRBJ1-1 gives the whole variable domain DVKVTQSSRYLVKRTGEKVFLECVQDMDHENMFWYRQDPGLGLRLIYFSYDVKMKEKGDIPEGYSVSREKKERFSLILESASTNQTSMYLCATTQGRVTEAFFGQGTRLTVV.

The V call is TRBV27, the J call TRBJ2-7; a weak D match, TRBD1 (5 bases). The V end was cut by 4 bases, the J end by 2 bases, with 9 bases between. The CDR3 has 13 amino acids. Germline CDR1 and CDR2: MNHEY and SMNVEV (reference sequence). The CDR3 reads CASSWQGPYEQYF. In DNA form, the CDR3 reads TGTGCCAGCAGTTGGCAGGGCCCCTACGAGCAGTACTTC.

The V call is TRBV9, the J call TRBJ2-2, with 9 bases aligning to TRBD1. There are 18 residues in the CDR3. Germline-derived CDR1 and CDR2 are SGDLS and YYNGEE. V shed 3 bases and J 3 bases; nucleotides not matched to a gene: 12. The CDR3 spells CASSERRIQGAHTGELFF. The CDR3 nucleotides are TGTGCCAGCAGCGAACGCCGGATACAGGGGGCTCACACCGGGGAGCTGTTTTTT. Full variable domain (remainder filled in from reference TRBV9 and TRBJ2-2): DSGVTQTPKHLITATGQRVTLRCSPRSGDLSVYWYQQSLDQGLQFLIQYYNGEERAKGNILERFSAQQFPDLHSELNLSSLELGDSALYFCASSERRIQGAHTGELFFGEGSRLTVL.

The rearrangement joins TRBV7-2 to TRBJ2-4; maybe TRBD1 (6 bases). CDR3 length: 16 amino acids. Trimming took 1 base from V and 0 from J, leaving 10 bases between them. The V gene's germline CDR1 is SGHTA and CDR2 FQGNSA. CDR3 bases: TGTGCCAGCAGCTTAGAGGGGGTTGTAGCCAAAAACATTCAGTACTTC. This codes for CASSLEGVVAKNIQYF.

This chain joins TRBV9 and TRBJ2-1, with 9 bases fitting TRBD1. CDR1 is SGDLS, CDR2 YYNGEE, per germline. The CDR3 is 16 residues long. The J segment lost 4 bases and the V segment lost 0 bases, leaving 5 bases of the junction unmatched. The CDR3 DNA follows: TGTGCCAGCAGCGTAGCAGGGACAGGGACTTACAATGAGCAGTTCTTC. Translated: CASSVAGTGTYNEQFF.

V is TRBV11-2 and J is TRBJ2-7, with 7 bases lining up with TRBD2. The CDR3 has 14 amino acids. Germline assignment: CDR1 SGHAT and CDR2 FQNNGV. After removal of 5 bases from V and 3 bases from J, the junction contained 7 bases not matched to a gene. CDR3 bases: TGTGCCAGCAGCCCCCTGACGGGGGGCTACGAGCAGTACTTC. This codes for CASSPLTGGYEQYF.

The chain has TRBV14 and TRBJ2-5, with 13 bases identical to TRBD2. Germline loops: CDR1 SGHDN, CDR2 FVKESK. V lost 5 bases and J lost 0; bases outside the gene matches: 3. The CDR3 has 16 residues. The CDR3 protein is CASSRLAGGYQETQYF. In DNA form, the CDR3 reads TGTGCCAGCAGCAGACTAGCGGGGGGTTACCAAGAGACCCAGTACTTC.

CDR3: CASSPSPGQSSYEQYF. The CDR3 coding sequence is TGTGCCAGCTCACCTAGCCCCGGACAGAGCTCCTACGAGCAGTACTTC. The chain employs TRBV18 and TRBJ2-7, with D tentatively TRBD1 (6 bases). The CDR3 consists of 16 residues. CDR1 is KGHSH and CDR2 is LQKENI in the germline V gene. The germline V and J ends were trimmed by 3 bases and 0 bases, with 15 bases remaining between them.

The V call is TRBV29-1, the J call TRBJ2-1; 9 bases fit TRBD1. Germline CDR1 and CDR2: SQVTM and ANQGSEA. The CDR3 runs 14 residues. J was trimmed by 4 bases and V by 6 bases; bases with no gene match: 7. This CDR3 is CSVDGTGSYNEQFF. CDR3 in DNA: TGCAGCGTAGATGGGACAGGGTCATACAATGAGCAGTTCTTC.

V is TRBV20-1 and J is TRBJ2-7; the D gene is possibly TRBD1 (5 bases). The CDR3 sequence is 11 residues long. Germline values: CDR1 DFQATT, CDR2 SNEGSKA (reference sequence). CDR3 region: CKPGQSYEQYF. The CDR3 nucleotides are TGCAAACCAGGGCAGTCCTACGAGCAGTACTTC.

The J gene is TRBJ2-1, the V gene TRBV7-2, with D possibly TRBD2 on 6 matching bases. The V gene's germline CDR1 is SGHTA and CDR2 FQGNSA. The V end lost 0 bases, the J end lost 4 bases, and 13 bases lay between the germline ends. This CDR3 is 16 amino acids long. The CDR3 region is CASSLATGVSYNEQFF. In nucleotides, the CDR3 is TGTGCCAGCAGCTTAGCGACGGGAGTCTCGTACAATGAGCAGTTCTTC.

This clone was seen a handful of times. The CDR3 sequence: CASSSGTGSGNIQYF. CDR3 sequence (DNA): TGTGCCAGCAGTTCCGGGACAGGGTCCGGGAACATTCAGTACTTC. The chain carries TRBV6-4 and TRBJ2-4; 9 positions agree with TRBD1. This CDR3 comprises 15 residues. Germline assignment: CDR1 MRHNA and CDR2 SNTAGT. J gave up 7 bases and V 5 bases, and 9 bases lay outside the gene matches.

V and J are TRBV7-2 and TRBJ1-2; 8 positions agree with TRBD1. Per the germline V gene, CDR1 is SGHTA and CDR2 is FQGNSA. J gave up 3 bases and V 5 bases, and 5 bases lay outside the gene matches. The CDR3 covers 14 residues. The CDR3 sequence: CASSLNRGDYGYTF. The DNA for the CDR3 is TGTGCCAGCAGCCTCAACAGGGGGGACTATGGCTACACCTTC.

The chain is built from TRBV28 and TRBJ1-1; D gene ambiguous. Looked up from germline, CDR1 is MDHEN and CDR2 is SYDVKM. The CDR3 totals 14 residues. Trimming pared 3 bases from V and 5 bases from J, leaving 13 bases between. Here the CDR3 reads CASSFEPVVTEAFF. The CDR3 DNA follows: TGTGCCAGCAGTTTTGAGCCTGTGGTGACTGAAGCTTTCTTT. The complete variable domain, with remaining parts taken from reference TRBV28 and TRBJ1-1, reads DVKVTQSSRYLVKRTGEKVFLECVQDMDHENMFWYRQDPGLGLRLIYFSYDVKMKEKGDIPEGYSVSREKKERFSLILESASTNQTSMYLCASSFEPVVTEAFFGQGTRLTVV.

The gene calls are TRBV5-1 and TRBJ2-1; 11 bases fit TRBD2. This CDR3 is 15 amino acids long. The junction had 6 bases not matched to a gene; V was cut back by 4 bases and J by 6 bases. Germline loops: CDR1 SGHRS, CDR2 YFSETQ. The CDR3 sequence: CASSTIAGGFNEQFF. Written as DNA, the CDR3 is TGCGCCAGCAGCACCATAGCGGGAGGGTTCAATGAGCAGTTCTTC. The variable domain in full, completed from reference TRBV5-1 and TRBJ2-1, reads KAGVTQTPRYLIKTRGQQVTLSCSPISGHRSVSWYQQTPGQGLQFLFEYFSETQRNKGNFPGRFSGRQFSNSRSEMNVSTLELGDSALYLCASSTIAGGFNEQFFGPGTRLTVL.

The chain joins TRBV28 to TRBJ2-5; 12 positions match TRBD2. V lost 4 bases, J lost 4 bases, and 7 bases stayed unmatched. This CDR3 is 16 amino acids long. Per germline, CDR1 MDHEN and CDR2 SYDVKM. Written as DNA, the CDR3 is TGTGCCAGCAGTTCCGCTAGCGGGAGGGCCGGAGAGACCCAGTACTTC. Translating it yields CASSSASGRAGETQYF.

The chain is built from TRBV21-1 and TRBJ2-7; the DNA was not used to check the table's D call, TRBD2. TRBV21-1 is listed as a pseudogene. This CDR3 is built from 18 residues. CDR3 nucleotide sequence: TGTGCCAGCAGCTTCCCCGGACTAGAATCCCTCCTCTTCTACGAGCAGTACTTC. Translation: CASSFPGLESLLFYEQYF.

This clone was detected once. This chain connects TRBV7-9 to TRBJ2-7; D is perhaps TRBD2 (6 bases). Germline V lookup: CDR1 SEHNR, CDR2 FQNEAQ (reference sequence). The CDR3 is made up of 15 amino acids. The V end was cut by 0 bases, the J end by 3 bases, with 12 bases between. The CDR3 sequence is CASSLALGGIYEQYF. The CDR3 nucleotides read TGTGCCAGCAGCTTAGCGCTAGGAGGGATCTACGAGCAGTACTTC.

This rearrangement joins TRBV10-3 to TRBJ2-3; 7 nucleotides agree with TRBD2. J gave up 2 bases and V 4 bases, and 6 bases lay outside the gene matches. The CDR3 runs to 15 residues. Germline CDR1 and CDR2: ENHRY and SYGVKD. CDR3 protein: CAISGGGLDTDTQYF. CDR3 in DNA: TGTGCCATCAGTGGGGGTGGACTAGACACAGATACGCAGTATTTT.

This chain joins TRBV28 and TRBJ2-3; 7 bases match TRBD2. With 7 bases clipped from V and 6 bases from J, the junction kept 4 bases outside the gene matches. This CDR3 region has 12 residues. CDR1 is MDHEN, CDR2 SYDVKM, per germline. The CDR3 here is CASTGGLDTQYF. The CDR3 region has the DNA TGTGCCAGCACCGGGGGGTTGGATACGCAGTATTTT.